This is a list of T cell receptor beta chains from one sample in a study of CD8+CD57+ T cells in acquired aplastic anemia. TCRdb passed the reads through MiXCR, listing each CDR3 protein once. The sample lists roughly 200,000 distinct CDR3 sequences; around 63% were seen once. The sample was sorted CD4+, CD8+, or CD8+CD57+ T cells (not recorded which) from PBMCs. Every receptor here comes from a human donor with aplastic anemia. CDR3s include the opening cysteine and the closing phenylalanine or tryptophan. Size tells how often a clone was seen (once, few, many) or the class of an expanded clone, and some rows leave it out.

>-|TRBV2|TRBJ1-1
CASRVDRGEAFF
>few|TRBV5-4|TRBJ2-7
CASSSGTSGVYEQYF
>-|TRBV6-6|TRBJ2-1
CASSSHGGNEQFF
>-|TRBV19|TRBJ2-3
CASSGLAPDTQYF
>once|TRBV7-2|TRBJ2-1
CASSGTGGPDEQFF
>few|TRBV20-1|TRBJ2-1
CSAGTYFDSSYNEQFF
>-|TRBV6-1|TRBJ1-1
CASSRDTNTEAFF
>-|TRBV20-1|TRBJ1-1
CSARDRTDQAFF
>-|TRBV19|TRBJ1-1
CASSLRDTWNTEAFF
>-|TRBV2|TRBJ1-5
CASSGIGGGQPQHF
>many|TRBV2|TRBJ2-1
CASSDSVRALNEQFF
>-|TRBV6-2/TRBV6-3|TRBJ1-5
CASSYSMGGGSFQPQHF
>-|TRBV6-5|TRBJ2-2
CAISDGRGNTGELFF
>few|TRBV7-9|-
CASSSQTVSSNQPQHF
>many|TRBV20-1|TRBJ2-2
CSAREGDSGELFF
>-|TRBV5-1|TRBJ2-5
CASSLVSGQETQYF
>-|TRBV10-3|TRBJ1-1
CAISPGTKNTEAFF
>-|TRBV7-9|TRBJ2-7
CASSLAQAVSYEQYF
>-|TRBV19|TRBJ2-5
CASRRLAEETQYF
>-|TRBV7-3|TRBJ1-1
CASSSLGQGNTEAFF
>-|TRBV24-1|TRBJ2-3
CATREPITDTQYF
>once|TRBV7-9|TRBJ1-2
CASSSQGQVLYGYTF
>-|TRBV7-2|TRBJ2-7
CASSPRDRSSYEQYF
>-|TRBV25-1|TRBJ1-1
CASSEWTGRNTEAFF
>-|TRBV2|TRBJ1-1
CASSLYRENTEAFF
>-|TRBV9|TRBJ2-7
CASSLGDSLSEQYF
>once|TRBV19|TRBJ1-6
CASSIVRGNSPLHF
>-|TRBV5-1|TRBJ1-3
CASTYGNTIYF
>-|TRBV2|TRBJ1-6
CASKRDRDNSPLHF